The sequence of this TCR beta chain was determined in a study of blood T cell repertoires in COVID-19. As for the study in general: The samples span acute and convalescent COVID-19 from the United States, Italy and Spain. The cDNA or gDNA used as material had been derived from T cells, B-cell-depleted T cells, or PBMCs.

A Seattle source enrolled patients during active infection and followed them longitudinally. As processed by the authors: Estimation of nucleated cell counts was performed using reference gene primer amplification. TCRdb's table, derived via immunoSEQ multiplex PCR, lists solely in-frame clones and lacks some. That table is the source of V, J and clone size, and D and trimming were worked out from the DNA. This repertoire shows 430,000 or so clones, 80% to 90% found once; its top ten account for 0.65% to 1%. This clone was detected only a few times. The TCR was taken from a man younger than 30 with COVID-19, enrolled during active disease. Sample: peripheral blood.

This CDR3 reads CASSQVGLAGGKYNEQFF. CDR3 DNA: TGTGCCAGCAGCCAAGTTGGTCTAGCGGGAGGGAAATACAATGAGCAGTTCTTC. The chain joins TRBV3-1 (or the pseudogene TRBV3-2) to TRBJ2-1, with 12 bases identical to TRBD2. This CDR3 is built from 18 residues. J lost 4 bases, V lost 1 base, and 8 bases had no gene match. The germline gives CDR1 LGHDT, CDR2 YNNKEL (reference sequence).